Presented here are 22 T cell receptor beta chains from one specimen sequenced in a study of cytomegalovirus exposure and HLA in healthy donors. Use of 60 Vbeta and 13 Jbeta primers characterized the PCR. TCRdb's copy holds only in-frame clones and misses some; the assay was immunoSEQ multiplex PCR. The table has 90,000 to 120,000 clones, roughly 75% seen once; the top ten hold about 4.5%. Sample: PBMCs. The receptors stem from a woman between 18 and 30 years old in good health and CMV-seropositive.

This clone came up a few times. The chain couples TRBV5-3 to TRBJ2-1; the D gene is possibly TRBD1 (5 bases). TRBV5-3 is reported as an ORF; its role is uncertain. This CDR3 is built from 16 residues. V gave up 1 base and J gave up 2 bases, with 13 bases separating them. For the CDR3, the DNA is TGTGCCAGAAGCTTGAGGCTGACAGCTACCTACAATGAGCAGTTCTTC. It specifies CARSLRLTATYNEQFF.

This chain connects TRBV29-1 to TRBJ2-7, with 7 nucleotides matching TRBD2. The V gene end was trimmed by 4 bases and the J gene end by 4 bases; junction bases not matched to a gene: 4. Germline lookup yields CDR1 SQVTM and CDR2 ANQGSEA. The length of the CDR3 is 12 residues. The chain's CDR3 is CSVGRGVYEQYF. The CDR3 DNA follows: TGCAGCGTTGGTCGGGGGGTATACGAGCAGTACTTC.

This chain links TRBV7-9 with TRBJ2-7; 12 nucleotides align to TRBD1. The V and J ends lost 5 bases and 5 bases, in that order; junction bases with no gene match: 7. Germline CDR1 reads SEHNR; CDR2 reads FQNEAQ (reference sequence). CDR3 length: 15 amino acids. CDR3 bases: TGTGCCAGCAGCGCGGGACAGGGGGCTGTCGACGAGCAGTACTTC. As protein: CASSAGQGAVDEQYF.

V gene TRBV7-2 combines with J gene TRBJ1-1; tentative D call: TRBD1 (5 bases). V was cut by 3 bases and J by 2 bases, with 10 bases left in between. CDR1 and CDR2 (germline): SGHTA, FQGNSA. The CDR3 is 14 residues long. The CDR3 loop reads CASSFVGPNTEAFF. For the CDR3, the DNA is TGTGCCAGCAGCTTCGTGGGGCCTAACACTGAAGCTTTCTTT.

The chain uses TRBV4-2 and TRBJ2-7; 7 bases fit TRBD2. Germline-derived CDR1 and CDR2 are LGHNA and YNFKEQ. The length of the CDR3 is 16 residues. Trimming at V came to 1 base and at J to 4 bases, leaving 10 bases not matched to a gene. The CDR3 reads CASSQGQLGGSYEQYF. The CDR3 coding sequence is TGTGCCAGCAGCCAAGGCCAGTTGGGCGGGAGTTACGAGCAGTACTTC.

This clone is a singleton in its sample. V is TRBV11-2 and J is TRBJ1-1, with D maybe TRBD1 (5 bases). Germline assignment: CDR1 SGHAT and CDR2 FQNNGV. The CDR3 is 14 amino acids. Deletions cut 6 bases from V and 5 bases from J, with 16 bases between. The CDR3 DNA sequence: TGTGCCAGCAGTTCTCGACAGACCGCGACTGAAGCTTTCTTT. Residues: CASSSRQTATEAFF.

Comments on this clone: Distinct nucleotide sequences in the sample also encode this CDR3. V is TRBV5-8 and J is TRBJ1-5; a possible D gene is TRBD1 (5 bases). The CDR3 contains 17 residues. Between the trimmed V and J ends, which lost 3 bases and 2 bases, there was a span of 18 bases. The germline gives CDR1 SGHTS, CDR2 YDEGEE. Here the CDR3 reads CASSSGQGNFGNQPQHF. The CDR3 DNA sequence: TGTGCCAGCAGCTCCGGGCAGGGAAATTTTGGCAATCAGCCCCAGCATTTT.

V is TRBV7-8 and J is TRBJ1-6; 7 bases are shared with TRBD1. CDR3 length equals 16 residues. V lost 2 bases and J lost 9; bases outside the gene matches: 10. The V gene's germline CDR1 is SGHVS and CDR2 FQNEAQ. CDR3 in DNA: TGTGCCAGCAGCTTAACCCTGACAGGGACAACTTCACCCCTCCACTTT. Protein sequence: CASSLTLTGTTSPLHF.

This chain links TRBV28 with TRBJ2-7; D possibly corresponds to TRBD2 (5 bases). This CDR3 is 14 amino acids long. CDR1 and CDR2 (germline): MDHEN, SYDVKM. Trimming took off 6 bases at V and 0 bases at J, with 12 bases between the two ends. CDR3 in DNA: TGTGCCAGCAGACCCAGCGGAATCTCCTACGAGCAGTACTTC. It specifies CASRPSGISYEQYF.

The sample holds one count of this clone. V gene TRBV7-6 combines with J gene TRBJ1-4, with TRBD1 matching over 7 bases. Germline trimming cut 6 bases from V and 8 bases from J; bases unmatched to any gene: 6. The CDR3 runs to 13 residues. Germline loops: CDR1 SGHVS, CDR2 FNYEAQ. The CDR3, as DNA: TGTGCCAGCAGAGACAGGGCGAGGGAAAAACTGTTTTTT. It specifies CASRDRAREKLFF.

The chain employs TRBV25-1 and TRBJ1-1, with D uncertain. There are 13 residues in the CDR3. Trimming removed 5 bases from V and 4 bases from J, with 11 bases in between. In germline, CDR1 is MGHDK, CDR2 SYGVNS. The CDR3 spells CASSYSLSTEAFF. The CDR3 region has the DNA TGTGCCAGCAGTTATTCCCTCTCCACTGAAGCTTTCTTT.

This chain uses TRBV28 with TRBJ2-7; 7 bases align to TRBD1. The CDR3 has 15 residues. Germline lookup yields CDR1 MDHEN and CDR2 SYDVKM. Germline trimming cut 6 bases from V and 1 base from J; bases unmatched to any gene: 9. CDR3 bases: TGTGCCAGCAGGTATGACAGGGAAGGGTCCTACGAGCAGTACTTC. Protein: CASRYDREGSYEQYF.

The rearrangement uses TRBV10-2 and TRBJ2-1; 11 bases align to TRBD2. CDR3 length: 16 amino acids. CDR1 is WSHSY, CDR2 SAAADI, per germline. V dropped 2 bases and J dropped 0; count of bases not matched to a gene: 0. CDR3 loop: CASSETSGSSYNEQFF. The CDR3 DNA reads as TGCGCCAGCAGTGAGACTAGCGGGAGCTCCTACAATGAGCAGTTCTTC.

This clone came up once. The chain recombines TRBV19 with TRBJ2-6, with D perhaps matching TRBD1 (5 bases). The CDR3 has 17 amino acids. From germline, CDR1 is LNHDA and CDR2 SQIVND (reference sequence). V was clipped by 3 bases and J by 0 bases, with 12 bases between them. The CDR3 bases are TGTGCCAGTAGTATCGCGGACACCACCTCTGGGGCCAACGTCCTGACTTTC. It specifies CASSIADTTSGANVLTF.

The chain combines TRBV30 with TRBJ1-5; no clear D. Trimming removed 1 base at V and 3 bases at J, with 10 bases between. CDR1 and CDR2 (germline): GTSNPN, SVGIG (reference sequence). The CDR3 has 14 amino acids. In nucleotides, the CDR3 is TGTGCCTGGAGTGGGGCAGCTCTCAATCAGCCCCAGCATTTT. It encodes CAWSGAALNQPQHF. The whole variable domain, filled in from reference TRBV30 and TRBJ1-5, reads SQTIHQWPATLVQPVGSPLSLECTVEGTSNPNLYWYRQAAGRGLQLLFYSVGIGQISSEVPQNLSASRPQDRQFILSSKKLLLSDSGFYLCAWSGAALNQPQHFGDGTRLSIL.

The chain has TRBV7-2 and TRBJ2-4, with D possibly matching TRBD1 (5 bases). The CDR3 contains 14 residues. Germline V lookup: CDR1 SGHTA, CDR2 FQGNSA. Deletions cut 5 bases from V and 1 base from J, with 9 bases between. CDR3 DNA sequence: TGTGCCAGCAGCCCCAGGGTTGCCAAAAACATTCAGTACTTC. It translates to CASSPRVAKNIQYF.

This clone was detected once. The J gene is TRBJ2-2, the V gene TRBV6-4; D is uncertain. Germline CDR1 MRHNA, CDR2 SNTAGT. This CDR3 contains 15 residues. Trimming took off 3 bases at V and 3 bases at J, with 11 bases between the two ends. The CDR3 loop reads CASSESAEHTGELFF. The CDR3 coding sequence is TGTGCCAGCAGTGAATCGGCGGAGCACACCGGGGAGCTGTTTTTT.

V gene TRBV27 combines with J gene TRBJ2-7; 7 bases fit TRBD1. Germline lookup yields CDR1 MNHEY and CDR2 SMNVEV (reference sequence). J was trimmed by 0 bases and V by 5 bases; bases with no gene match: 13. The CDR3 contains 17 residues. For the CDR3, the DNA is TGTGCCAGCAGTCCGGGGATCTTGGGGGACAGCTCCTACGAGCAGTACTTC. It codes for CASSPGILGDSSYEQYF.

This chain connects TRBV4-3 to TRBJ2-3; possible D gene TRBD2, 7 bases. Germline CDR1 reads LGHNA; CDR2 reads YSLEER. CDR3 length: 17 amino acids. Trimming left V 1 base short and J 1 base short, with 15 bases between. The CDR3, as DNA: TGCGCCAGCAGCCAAGGTACCCGGGGGGCTGGCACAGATACGCAGTATTTT. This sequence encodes CASSQGTRGAGTDTQYF.

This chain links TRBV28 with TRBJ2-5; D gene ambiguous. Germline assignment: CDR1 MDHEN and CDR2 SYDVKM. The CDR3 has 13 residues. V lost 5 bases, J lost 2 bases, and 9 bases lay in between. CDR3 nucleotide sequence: TGTGCCAGCAGTCAAGAGACACAAGAGACCCAGTACTTC. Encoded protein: CASSQETQETQYF.

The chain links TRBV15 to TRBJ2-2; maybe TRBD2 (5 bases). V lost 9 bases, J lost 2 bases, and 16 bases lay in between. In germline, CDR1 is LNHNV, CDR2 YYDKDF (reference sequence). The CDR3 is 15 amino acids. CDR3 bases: TGTGCCACGACCCGGGTCGGACTTAACACCGGGGAGCTGTTTTTT. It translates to CATTRVGLNTGELFF.

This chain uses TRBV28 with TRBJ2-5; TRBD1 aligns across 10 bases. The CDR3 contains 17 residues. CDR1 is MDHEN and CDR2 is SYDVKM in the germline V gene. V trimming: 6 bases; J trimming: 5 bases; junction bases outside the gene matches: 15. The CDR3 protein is CASSSWAGTGVRETQYF. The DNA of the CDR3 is TGTGCCAGCAGCTCCTGGGCCGGGACAGGGGTTAGGGAGACCCAGTACTTC.